One sample yielded the 17 T cell receptor beta chains listed below, sequenced in a study of beta chain features in type 1 diabetes. The sequenced template was cDNA made from the entire isolated RNA. Produced via immunoSEQ multiplex PCR; TCRdb's table is partial and in-frame only. The data contain 140,000 or so clones, 9% to 9.5% of them singletons. The sequenced material came from central memory CD4+ T cells from blood. The source is a man in his late teens or twenties in good health.

This clone has a handful of counts. The chain employs TRBV18 and TRBJ2-7; the match to TRBD2 covers 9 bases. J was trimmed by 2 bases and V by 0 bases; bases with no gene match: 2. CDR1 is KGHSH, CDR2 LQKENI, per germline. The CDR3 consists of 15 residues. The CDR3 bases are TGTGCCAGCTCACCACCCCAGCGGGGGGCCTACGAGCAGTACTTC. Its protein is CASSPPQRGAYEQYF.

This clone was seen a handful of times. This sequence joins TRBV6-1 and TRBJ2-7; a possible D gene is TRBD2 (6 bases). The CDR3 has 14 residues. Trimming left V 1 base short and J 7 bases short, with 14 bases between. CDR1 and CDR2 (germline): MNHNS, SASEGT. The CDR3 DNA reads as TGTGCCAGCAGTGAAGTTGCGGGGCTTGGTGAGCAGTACTTC. Its translation is CASSEVAGLGEQYF.

The table lists this clone with a few counts. The germline gene is not matched at one end of the junction; a read error may be the cause. The chain links TRBV7-3 to TRBJ2-1, with 12 bases fitting TRBD2. Germline V gene data show CDR1 as SGHTA and CDR2 as FQGTGA. The CDR3 is 15 amino acids. CDR3 loop: CASSSSSGGANKQFF. DNA for the CDR3: TGTGCCAGCAGCTCCTCTAGCGGGGGGGCCAATAAGCAGTTCTTC.

This rearrangement joins TRBV27 to TRBJ2-1; 8 nucleotides line up with TRBD2. In germline, CDR1 is MNHEY, CDR2 SMNVEV (reference sequence). This CDR3 contains 13 residues. J gave up 13 bases and V 5 bases, and 10 bases lay outside the gene matches. CDR3 region: CASSPPGGGGQFF. DNA of the CDR3: TGTGCCAGCAGTCCGCCGGGGGGGGGTGGACAGTTCTTC.

This clone has only a few counts. The rearrangement links TRBV29-1 to TRBJ2-5, with D perhaps TRBD2 (7 bases). The length of the CDR3 is 14 residues. V gave up 6 bases and J gave up 2 bases, with 16 bases separating them. From germline, CDR1 is SQVTM and CDR2 ANQGSEA. The CDR3 sequence is CSVRGLAVQETQYF. The CDR3 DNA is TGCAGCGTCCGGGGGCTAGCGGTGCAAGAGACCCAGTACTTC.

V gene TRBV5-1 combines with J gene TRBJ2-1; weak D call: TRBD2 (5 bases). In germline, CDR1 is SGHRS, CDR2 YFSETQ. Deletions cut 0 bases from V and 8 bases from J, with 21 bases between. The CDR3 length is 17 residues. The CDR3 reads CASSLGGFGVYGDEQFF. CDR3 DNA sequence: TGCGCCAGCAGCTTGGGAGGGTTTGGCGTATATGGGGATGAGCAGTTCTTC.

There are a few counts of this clone. Other DNA sequences in this specimen translate into the identical CDR3. The rearrangement uses TRBV11-2 and TRBJ1-2, with 7 bases aligning to TRBD1. Per the germline V gene, CDR1 is SGHAT and CDR2 is FQNNGV. J lost 3 bases, V lost 5 bases, and 3 bases had no gene match. This CDR3 spans 13 amino acids. CDR3 nucleotide sequence: TGTGCCAGCAGCCCCGACAGGGACTATGGCTACACCTTC. As protein: CASSPDRDYGYTF.

This clone has a handful of counts. V is TRBV6-6 and J is TRBJ1-6; possibly TRBD1 for D (6 bases). The CDR3 has 15 residues. V gave up 0 bases and J gave up 4 bases, with 7 bases separating them. Germline CDR1 reads MNHNY; CDR2 reads SVGAGI (reference sequence). CDR3 in DNA: TGTGCCAGCAGTTACTCCCAGGGGTATAATTCACCCCTCCACTTT. It yields the protein CASSYSQGYNSPLHF.

The V gene is TRBV4-3, the J gene TRBJ2-2; 12 positions agree with TRBD1. V gave up 1 base and J gave up 4 bases; unmatched junction bases: 1. The germline gives CDR1 LGHNA, CDR2 YSLEER. CDR3 length: 16 residues. CDR3 amino acids: CASSQGDRGLTGELFF. In nucleotides, the CDR3 is TGCGCCAGCAGCCAAGGGGACAGGGGGCTCACCGGGGAGCTGTTTTTT.

This clone was detected ten times or more. The chain employs TRBV7-8 and TRBJ1-4, with TRBD1 identical over 7 bases. This CDR3 region has 12 residues. J lost 7 bases, V lost 4 bases, and 0 bases had no gene match. The V gene's germline CDR1 is SGHVS and CDR2 FQNEAQ. In DNA form, the CDR3 reads TGTGCCAGCAGCTCAGGGGGTGAAAAACTGTTTTTT. Amino acid sequence: CASSSGGEKLFF.

The V and J genes are TRBV30 and TRBJ2-5, with a weak D call TRBD2 (7 bases). Trimming shortened V by 0 bases and J by 6 bases, and 14 bases separated the two germline ends. The germline gives CDR1 GTSNPN, CDR2 SVGIG (reference sequence). This CDR3 is 14 amino acids long. CDR3 in DNA: TGTGCCTGGAGTGTAGGGGGGGGGCCGCAGACCCAGTACTTC. The encoded protein is CAWSVGGGPQTQYF.

This clone was seen a handful of times. The V and J genes are TRBV30 and TRBJ1-1; D is possibly TRBD1 (5 bases). V was shortened by 1 base and J by 4 bases, with 10 bases between the two germline ends. The CDR3 totals 13 residues. Looked up from germline, CDR1 is GTSNPN and CDR2 is SVGIG (reference sequence). In nucleotides, the CDR3 is TGTGCCTGGAGTGCAGGTAGGGGCACTGAAGCTTTCTTT. It yields the protein CAWSAGRGTEAFF. Drawing the rest from reference TRBV30 and TRBJ1-1, the complete variable domain is SQTIHQWPATLVQPVGSPLSLECTVEGTSNPNLYWYRQAAGRGLQLLFYSVGIGQISSEVPQNLSASRPQDRQFILSSKKLLLSDSGFYLCAWSAGRGTEAFFGQGTRLTVV.

This clone has ten or more counts. J is TRBJ2-2 and V is TRBV29-1, with D possibly TRBD1 on 6 matching bases. The V gene's germline CDR1 is SQVTM and CDR2 ANQGSEA. Deletions cut 7 bases from V and 1 base from J, with 7 bases between. The CDR3 contains 12 residues. Here the CDR3 reads CSGGQNTGELFF. The CDR3 nucleotides are TGCAGCGGGGGACAGAACACCGGGGAGCTGTTTTTT.

The rearrangement joins TRBV29-1 to TRBJ2-5; 9 bases map to TRBD2. The J call is doubtful: the DNA matches TRBJ2-7 better. Germline V gene data show CDR1 as SQVTM and CDR2 as ANQGSEA. The CDR3 contains 14 residues. DNA of the CDR3: TGCAGCGTTAGCCCCAGAACTAGCGGGTACGAGCAGTACTTC. This gives the protein CSVSPRTSGYEQYF.

The genes are TRBV29-1 and TRBJ1-5; D gene unclear. Trimming cost V 4 bases and J 3 bases, with 13 bases left between them. Germline assignment: CDR1 SQVTM and CDR2 ANQGSEA. The CDR3 sequence is 14 residues long. This CDR3 reads CSVAVGQVNQPQHF. The CDR3 bases are TGCAGCGTTGCGGTTGGGCAGGTCAATCAGCCCCAGCATTTT.

This clone showed up just a few times. The chain carries TRBV7-9 and TRBJ2-1; a possible D gene is TRBD2 (6 bases). Per germline, CDR1 SEHNR and CDR2 FQNEAQ (reference sequence). The V and J ends lost 7 bases and 0 bases respectively, with 10 bases between them. The CDR3 is 14 amino acids. CDR3 bases: TGTGCCAGCACCGACGGGAGCTCCTACAATGAGCAGTTCTTC. Its protein product is CASTDGSSYNEQFF.

This clone has more than one count but fewer than ten. V is TRBV6-5 and J is TRBJ1-1; 7 bases match TRBD1. CDR1 and CDR2 (germline): MNHEY, SVGAGI. With 7 bases clipped from V and 7 bases from J, the junction kept 9 bases outside the gene matches. The CDR3 is made up of 13 amino acids. The CDR3 region is CASNPITGDEAFF. CDR3 in DNA: TGTGCCAGCAATCCGATAACAGGGGATGAAGCTTTCTTT.